Listed below are T cell receptor beta chains from one sample, sequenced in a study of blood T cell repertoires in COVID-19. Sequencing used immunoSEQ multiplex PCR; TCRdb keeps in-frame clones, though not all of them. This table holds 150,000 to 170,000 clones, about 80% found once. Sequencing used peripheral blood. Every receptor here comes from a woman in her fifties or sixties with COVID-19, enrolled during active disease. CDR3s include the opening cysteine and the closing phenylalanine or tryptophan. A D gene is named only where the DNA matches it firmly. Only part of the rows carry a size: once, few, many, or a class if the clone is expanded.

v_gene	j_gene	d_gene	abundance	CDR3aa	CDR3nt
TRBV5-4	TRBJ2-5	TRBD2	.	CASSRTSGKETQYF	TGTGCCAGCAGCCGGACTAGCGGAAAAGAGACCCAGTACTTC
TRBV27	TRBJ2-1	TRBD2	.	CASNRLAGGVMDEQFF	TGTGCCAGCAACCGACTAGCGGGAGGGGTAATGGATGAGCAGTTCTTC
TRBV9	TRBJ2-3	TRBD1	.	CASSVRPTGGDTQYF	TGTGCCAGCAGCGTACGGCCCACAGGGGGCGATACGCAGTATTTT
TRBV5-1	TRBJ2-1	TRBD2	.	CASGSLAVSSYNEQFF	TGCGCCAGCGGGTCTCTAGCGGTTAGCTCCTACAATGAGCAGTTCTTC
TRBV12-5	TRBJ1-5	.	.	CASGLVQQGDQPQHF	TGTGCTAGTGGTTTGGTACAACAGGGTGATCAGCCCCAGCATTTT
TRBV9	TRBJ2-1	.	few	CASSVALAGPYNEQFF	TGTGCCAGCAGCGTAGCTCTAGCTGGCCCCTACAATGAGCAGTTCTTC
TRBV24-1	TRBJ1-5	.	.	CATSGGDGNQPQHF	TGTGCCACCAGTGGGGGAGACGGCAATCAGCCCCAGCATTTT
TRBV7-9	TRBJ2-1	.	.	CASSLTSLASNEQFF	TGTGCCAGCAGCTTGACCTCCCTAGCTTCCAATGAGCAGTTCTTC
TRBV9	TRBJ2-2	.	.	CASSVTGTTGELFF	TGTGCCAGCAGCGTTACAGGGACCACCGGGGAGCTGTTTTTT
TRBV4-2	TRBJ2-1	TRBD2	.	CASSLGPAGAMDEQFF	TGTGCCAGCAGCCTAGGGCCAGCGGGGGCCATGGATGAGCAGTTCTTC
TRBV7-6	TRBJ2-1	TRBD2	.	CASSFAPLSGSSYNEQFF	TGTGCCAGCAGTTTCGCACCCCTTAGCGGGAGCTCCTACAATGAGCAGTTCTTC
TRBV7-3	TRBJ2-1	TRBD2	once	CASSSSGTKNEQFF	TGTGCCAGCAGCTCTAGCGGGACTAAGAATGAGCAGTTCTTC
TRBV4-2	TRBJ1-1	TRBD1	.	CASSQARTGGRKEAFF	TGTGCCAGCAGCCAAGCCCGGACAGGGGGCCGAAAAGAAGCTTTCTTT
TRBV6-2/TRBV6-3	TRBJ1-2	.	few	CASSYSPGFGYTF	TGTGCCAGCAGTTACTCGCCCGGGTTTGGCTACACCTTC
TRBV29-1	TRBJ2-3	TRBD1	.	CSTKPGQGPLGDTQYF	TGCAGCACCAAACCGGGACAGGGGCCCTTGGGGGATACGCAGTATTTT
TRBV19	TRBJ1-5	.	.	CASSILSGSNQPQHF	TGTGCCAGTAGTATTCTGTCGGGTAGCAATCAGCCCCAGCATTTT
TRBV5-1	TRBJ2-1	.	.	CASSLSLNEQFF	TGCGCCAGCAGCTTGTCCCTTAATGAGCAGTTCTTC
TRBV19	TRBJ1-2	TRBD1	.	CASSIEQGRRGYTF	TGTGCCAGTAGTATAGAACAGGGGAGAAGGGGCTACACCTTC
TRBV5-8	TRBJ1-2	TRBD1	.	CASSPDRVYGYTF	TGTGCCAGCAGCCCTGACAGGGTCTATGGCTACACCTTC
TRBV12-3/TRBV12-4	TRBJ1-1	.	.	CASSEVRDTEAFF	TGTGCCAGCAGTGAGGTCAGGGACACTGAAGCTTTCTTT
TRBV5-1	TRBJ2-1	TRBD2	.	CASSSTSGGALNEQFF	TGCGCCAGCAGCTCCACAAGCGGGGGGGCCTTGAATGAGCAGTTCTTC
TRBV5-1	TRBJ2-1	TRBD2	once	CASSLASGSFNEQFF	TGCGCCAGCAGCCTAGCTAGCGGGAGTTTTAATGAGCAGTTCTTC
TRBV4-1	TRBJ2-1	TRBD2	.	CASSSHPGLAGDNEQFF	TGCGCCAGCAGCTCGCACCCGGGACTAGCGGGGGATAATGAGCAGTTCTTC
TRBV7-2	TRBJ2-3	TRBD2	.	CASSLSIAGPADTQYF	TGTGCCAGCAGCTTGTCAATAGCGGGACCGGCGGATACGCAGTATTTT
TRBV3-1/TRBV3-2	TRBJ1-5	.	.	CASSQDGQRNQPQHF	TGTGCCAGCAGCCAAGACGGACAGCGCAATCAGCCCCAGCATTTT
TRBV7-8	TRBJ1-5	TRBD1	.	CASSLGDRGPESNQPQHF	TGTGCCAGCAGCTTAGGGGACAGGGGGCCGGAGAGCAATCAGCCCCAGCATTTT
TRBV3-1/TRBV3-2	TRBJ2-5	.	.	CASSHRKQGLETQYF	TGTGCCAGCAGCCACCGAAAACAGGGTTTAGAGACCCAGTACTTC
TRBV10-3	TRBJ2-2	TRBD1	.	CAISESGRGILTNTGELFF	TGTGCCATCAGTGAGTCGGGCAGGGGGATACTAACGAACACCGGGGAGCTGTTTTTT
TRBV19	TRBJ2-1	TRBD2	.	CASSAGTSRYEQFF	TGTGCCAGTAGTGCCGGGACTAGCCGATATGAGCAGTTCTTC
TRBV7-3	TRBJ2-3	TRBD2	.	CASSPTQIERGVTDTQYF	TGTGCCAGCAGCCCGACCCAGATAGAGCGGGGGGTCACAGATACGCAGTATTTT
TRBV4-1	TRBJ1-2	.	.	CASSRGGQYGYTF	TGCGCCAGCAGCCGCGGAGGACAGTATGGCTACACCTTC
TRBV7-8	TRBJ1-4	.	.	CASSLLTAPGNEKLFF	TGTGCCAGCAGCTTATTGACAGCTCCGGGTAATGAAAAACTGTTTTTT
TRBV5-1	TRBJ1-1	.	once	CASSPTRGTEAFF	TGCGCCAGCAGTCCGACCAGGGGAACTGAAGCTTTCTTT
TRBV7-8	TRBJ1-1	.	.	CASSLIQTANTEAFF	TGTGCCAGCAGCTTAATTCAGACAGCCAACACTGAAGCTTTCTTT
TRBV5-4	TRBJ1-2	.	.	CASRPGTRTGYTF	TGTGCCAGCAGACCCGGGACAAGAACGGGCTACACCTTC
TRBV5-5	TRBJ2-1	TRBD2	.	CASSLSAGEHNEQFF	TGTGCCAGCAGCCTCTCGGCGGGAGAGCACAATGAGCAGTTCTTC
TRBV5-1	TRBJ1-4	.	.	CASSWGTGRATNEKLFF	TGCGCCAGCAGCTGGGGAACAGGGAGAGCAACTAATGAAAAACTGTTTTTT
TRBV6-5	TRBJ1-4	TRBD1	.	CASSYLTGSEKLFF	TGTGCCAGCAGTTACTTGACAGGGAGTGAAAAACTGTTTTTT
TRBV13	TRBJ2-2	TRBD1	.	CASSPPRRQGAGELFF	TGTGCCAGCAGCCCCCCCCGAAGACAGGGGGCCGGGGAGCTGTTTTTT
TRBV18	TRBJ1-1	TRBD1	.	CASSIGGWGTEAFF	TGTGCCAGCTCAATAGGGGGCTGGGGCACTGAAGCTTTCTTT
TRBV11-2	TRBJ2-1	.	.	CASTPTASSYNEQFF	TGTGCCAGCACCCCGACAGCAAGCTCCTACAATGAGCAGTTCTTC
TRBV5-6	TRBJ2-7	TRBD1	.	CASSLPGTVAYEQYF	TGTGCCAGCAGCCTCCCCGGGACAGTAGCCTACGAGCAGTACTTC
TRBV5-1	TRBJ2-1	.	.	CASSPGGGRVGNEQFF	TGCGCCAGCAGCCCCGGAGGAGGGAGAGTGGGAAATGAGCAGTTCTTC